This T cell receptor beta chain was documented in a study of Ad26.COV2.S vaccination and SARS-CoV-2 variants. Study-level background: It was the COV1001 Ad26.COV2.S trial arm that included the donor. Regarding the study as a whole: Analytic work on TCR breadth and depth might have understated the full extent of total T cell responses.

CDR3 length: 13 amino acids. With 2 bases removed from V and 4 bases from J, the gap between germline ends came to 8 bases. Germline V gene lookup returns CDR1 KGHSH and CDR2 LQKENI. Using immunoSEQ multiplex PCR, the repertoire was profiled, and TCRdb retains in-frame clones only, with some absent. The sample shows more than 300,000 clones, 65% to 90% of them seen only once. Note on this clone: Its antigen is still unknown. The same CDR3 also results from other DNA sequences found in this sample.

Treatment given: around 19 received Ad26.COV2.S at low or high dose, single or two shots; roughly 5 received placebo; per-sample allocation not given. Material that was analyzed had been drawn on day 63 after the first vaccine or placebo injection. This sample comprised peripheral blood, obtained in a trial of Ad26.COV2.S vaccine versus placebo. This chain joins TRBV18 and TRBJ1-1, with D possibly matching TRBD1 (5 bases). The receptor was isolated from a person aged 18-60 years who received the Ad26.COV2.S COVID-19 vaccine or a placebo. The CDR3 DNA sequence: TGTGCCAGCTCACCATTGGGGGGCACTGAAGCTTTCTTT. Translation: CASSPLGGTEAFF.